The clone carrying this T cell receptor (beta chain) has only a few counts. The V end lost 0 bases, the J end lost 5 bases, and 14 bases lay between the germline ends. The CDR3 sequence is 15 residues long. Germline assignment: CDR1 SGDLS and CDR2 YYNGEE. The data were obtained in a study of cytomegalovirus exposure and HLA in healthy donors. The PCR ran on 60 Vbeta and 13 Jbeta primers. The table came from immunoSEQ multiplex PCR; TCRdb's copy has only in-frame clones and leaves some out. This sample has about 160,000 clones; 60% to 80% occur once, and the top ten carry roughly 10%. This clonotype was obtained from a man between 18 and 35 years old in good health and CMV-seropositive. The sample was PBMCs. The rearrangement links TRBV9 to TRBJ2-5, with D possibly being TRBD1 (5 bases). The CDR3 sequence: CASSVAPRQGETQYF. DNA of the CDR3: TGTGCCAGCAGCGTAGCCCCGCGGCAGGGCGAGACCCAGTACTTC.